The 8 T cell receptor beta chains given below trace back to one sample, sequenced in a study of cytomegalovirus exposure and HLA in healthy donors. Use of 60 Vbeta and 13 Jbeta primers characterized the PCR. Some clones are missing from TCRdb's copy, which holds only in-frame ones; the method was immunoSEQ multiplex PCR. The profile covers about 180,000 clones, with 84% appearing a single time and roughly 5% taken by the ten largest. What was sequenced was PBMCs. The receptor set was obtained from a girl aged 5-17 years in good health and CMV-seropositive.

This clone occurred once. This rearrangement joins TRBV27 to TRBJ2-1; possible D gene TRBD2, 5 bases. Trimming removed 5 bases at V and 10 bases at J, with 12 bases between. The CDR3 is 12 residues long. Germline CDR1 reads MNHEY; CDR2 reads SMNVEV (reference sequence). The CDR3 here is CASSPGSGEQFF. DNA of the CDR3: TGTGCCAGCAGTCCGGGGTCGGGGGAGCAGTTCTTC.

The chain is built from TRBV19 and TRBJ1-5; D remains unclear. V was shortened by 7 bases and J by 5 bases, with 12 bases between the two germline ends. Germline V gene data show CDR1 as LNHDA and CDR2 as SQIVND (reference sequence). The CDR3 sequence is 13 residues long. In DNA, the CDR3 is TGTGCCAGTACATCGAGAGGGCATCAGCCCCAGCATTTT. It yields the protein CASTSRGHQPQHF.

The chain joins TRBV7-6 to TRBJ1-1, with D hard to call. The CDR3 runs 16 residues. Trimming took off 0 bases at V and 0 bases at J, with 11 bases between the two ends. Looked up from germline, CDR1 is SGHVS and CDR2 is FNYEAQ. The CDR3, as DNA: TGTGCCAGCAGCTTAGCGCAGAAGATTCTGAACACTGAAGCTTTCTTT. This codes for CASSLAQKILNTEAFF. Combining the CDR3 with reference TRBV7-6 and TRBJ1-1 gives the whole variable domain GAGVSQSPRYKVTKRGQDVALRCDPISGHVSLYWYRQALGQGPEFLTYFNYEAQQDKSGLPNDRFSAERPEGSISTLTIQRTEQRDSAMYRCASSLAQKILNTEAFFGQGTRLTVV.

The chain is built from TRBV7-9 and TRBJ1-6; TRBD1 might be the D (5 bases). The CDR3 consists of 13 residues. Trimming left V 4 bases short and J 10 bases short, with 11 bases between. The germline gives CDR1 SEHNR, CDR2 FQNEAQ (reference sequence). The CDR3 sequence is CASSSRTQSPLHF. For the CDR3, the DNA is TGTGCCAGCAGCTCCCGGACACAATCACCCCTCCACTTT.

The chain links TRBV4-1 to TRBJ1-6, with a weak D call TRBD1 (5 bases). Trimming stripped 1 base from V and 0 bases from J, with 10 bases between. The CDR3 has 17 residues. CDR1 is MGHRA, CDR2 YSYEKL, per germline. The CDR3 sequence is CASSQATANSYNSPLHF. In DNA, the CDR3 is TGCGCCAGCAGCCAAGCGACAGCCAACTCCTATAATTCACCCCTCCACTTT.

The J gene is TRBJ1-2, the V gene TRBV2, with 7 nucleotides matching TRBD1. Looked up from germline, CDR1 is SNHLY and CDR2 is FYNNEI. CDR3 length equals 15 residues. Germline trimming cut 2 bases from V and 5 bases from J; bases unmatched to any gene: 8. In DNA, the CDR3 is TGTGCCAGCAGTGAACAGCAGGGGGATGGGTATGGCTACACCTTC. Protein: CASSEQQGDGYGYTF.

The chain recombines TRBV4-2 with TRBJ1-1; 7 nucleotides match TRBD1. Germline lookup yields CDR1 LGHNA and CDR2 YNFKEQ. J was trimmed by 3 bases and V by 4 bases; bases with no gene match: 2. This CDR3 has 13 residues. The CDR3 DNA sequence: TGTGCCAGCAGCCCACAGGGGTACACTGAAGCTTTCTTT. Translating it yields CASSPQGYTEAFF.

J is TRBJ1-4 and V is TRBV19; 8 bases agree with TRBD1. The germline gives CDR1 LNHDA, CDR2 SQIVND (reference sequence). CDR3 length equals 16 residues. J gave up 0 bases and V 4 bases, and 4 bases lay outside the gene matches. The CDR3 region has the DNA TGTGCCAGTAGTAAAGGACAGGGTGCAACTAATGAAAAACTGTTTTTT. This gives the protein CASSKGQGATNEKLFF.